The next 9 T cell receptor beta chains were all read from a single sample in a study of T cell repertoires in cytomegalovirus infection. For these receptors, no antigen is known. TCRdb itself ran the reads through MiXCR, one entry per CDR3 protein. This sample has just over 450,000 distinct CDR3 sequences, with under 45% found just once. The sample was cultured PBMCs, taken from culture after CMV antigen stimulation. The origin of the receptors is a human donor in good health (CMV status not recorded). Some clones in this sample may be carry-over from other donors' samples.

This clonotype was picked up a small number of times. The chain recombines TRBV7-6 with TRBJ2-7; D possibly corresponds to TRBD1 (5 bases). Trimming took 0 bases from V and 5 from J, leaving 11 bases between them. The CDR3 runs to 14 residues. CDR1 is SGHVS, CDR2 FNYEAQ, per germline. The CDR3 loop is CASSLAGWGHEQYF. The DNA for the CDR3 is TGTGCCAGCAGCTTAGCGGGGTGGGGCCACGAGCAGTACTTC.

This clonotype was seen more than once but under ten times. This sequence joins TRBV7-8 and TRBJ2-7, with a tentative D call TRBD1 (6 bases). Germline lookup yields CDR1 SGHVS and CDR2 FQNEAQ. V was trimmed by 4 bases and J by 4 bases, leaving 14 bases between them. This CDR3 contains 14 residues. The CDR3 coding sequence is TGTGCCAGCAGCTCCCTCAGGGGTTCTTACGAGCAGTACTTC. Its protein is CASSSLRGSYEQYF. Drawing the rest from reference TRBV7-8 and TRBJ2-7, the complete variable domain is GAGVSQSPRYKVAKRGQDVALRCDPISGHVSLFWYQQALGQGPEFLTYFQNEAQLDKSGLPSDRFFAERPEGSVSTLKIQRTQQEDSAVYLCASSSLRGSYEQYFGPGTRLTVT.

This clonotype was counted only a few times. The junction does not match germline at one end; this may be a read error. The rearrangement uses TRBV11-2 and TRBJ2-5; no clear D gene. The CDR3 extends over 13 amino acids. Germline assignment: CDR1 SGHAT and CDR2 FQNNGV. The CDR3 DNA is TGTGCCAGCAGCCTCCAGGATCAAGGGACCCAGTACTTC. Its protein is CASSLQDQGTQYF.

This clonotype was detected a few times. This rearrangement joins TRBV12-5 to TRBJ2-2; 7 bases line up with TRBD1. Germline-derived CDR1 and CDR2 are LGHNT and FRNRAP. CDR3 length: 17 amino acids. Trimming at V came to 6 bases and at J to 4 bases, leaving 14 bases not matched to a gene. In DNA form, the CDR3 reads TGTGCTAGTGGCCCACTGTTAACACAGGGGACCACCGGGGAGCTGTTTTTT. This translates into CASGPLLTQGTTGELFF.

The V and J genes are TRBV15 and TRBJ2-7; 9 nucleotides match TRBD1. The length of the CDR3 is 15 residues. Germline CDR1 LNHNV, CDR2 YYDKDF (reference sequence). The junction had 10 bases not matched to a gene; V was cut back by 5 bases and J by 5 bases. Here the CDR3 DNA reads TGTGCCACCAGCGCTAAGGGACAGGGAAGACACGAGCAGTACTTC. Translated, it gives CATSAKGQGRHEQYF.

J is TRBJ2-7 and V is TRBV27; 10 bases align to TRBD2. From germline, CDR1 is MNHEY and CDR2 SMNVEV (reference sequence). Losses at the gene ends were 3 bases for V and 7 bases for J; bases not matched to a gene: 6. The CDR3 loop spans 14 amino acids. CDR3 nucleotide sequence: TGTGCCAGCAGTTTTAGCGGGAGGCCCGCGGAGCAGTACTTC. Translating it yields CASSFSGRPAEQYF.

The table lists this clonotype with a count of one. The chain links TRBV9 to TRBJ2-5; 14 positions agree with TRBD2. Germline V lookup: CDR1 SGDLS, CDR2 YYNGEE. The CDR3 has 15 amino acids. The V and J ends lost 6 bases and 7 bases, in that order; junction bases with no gene match: 8. For the CDR3, the DNA is TGTGCCAGCATGCCGGGACTAGCGGGGGCCGGGACCCAGTACTTC. The encoded protein is CASMPGLAGAGTQYF. Based on the CDR3 plus reference TRBV9 and TRBJ2-5, the full variable domain is DSGVTQTPKHLITATGQRVTLRCSPRSGDLSVYWYQQSLDQGLQFLIQYYNGEERAKGNILERFSAQQFPDLHSELNLSSLELGDSALYFCASMPGLAGAGTQYFGPGTRLLVL.

This clonotype was counted a few times. The genes are TRBV7-8 and TRBJ2-1; 10 bases match TRBD1. Germline CDR1 is SGHVS and CDR2 is FQNEAQ. CDR3 length equals 15 residues. The V segment lost 5 bases and the J segment 7 bases; nucleotides outside the gene matches: 8. The CDR3 sequence is CASSARGQGLNEQFF. The CDR3 coding sequence is TGTGCCAGCAGCGCGCGGGGACAGGGGTTGAATGAGCAGTTCTTC. The complete variable domain, with remaining parts taken from reference TRBV7-8 and TRBJ2-1, reads GAGVSQSPRYKVAKRGQDVALRCDPISGHVSLFWYQQALGQGPEFLTYFQNEAQLDKSGLPSDRFFAERPEGSVSTLKIQRTQQEDSAVYLCASSARGQGLNEQFFGPGTRLTVL.

The table lists this clonotype with a count of one. The rearrangement joins TRBV12-3 or TRBV12-4 to TRBJ1-5, with 9 bases fitting TRBD1. With V trimmed by 6 bases and J by 8 bases, 8 bases remained unmatched. The CDR3 consists of 14 residues. CDR3 DNA: TGTGCCAGCAGCCCGGGACAGGGCATTAAGCCCCAGCATTTT. Protein sequence: CASSPGQGIKPQHF.